The 20 T cell receptor beta chains listed next were all sequenced from one sample in a study of cytomegalovirus exposure and HLA in healthy donors. 60 Vbeta and 13 Jbeta primers were used in PCR. Generated by immunoSEQ multiplex PCR, the TCRdb table keeps only in-frame clones and is missing some. Here the sample table reports about 140,000 clones. The material sequenced was PBMCs. These receptors originate from a woman in her late teens or twenties in good health and CMV-seronegative.

This chain uses TRBV9 with TRBJ1-3; D unclear. The CDR3 runs 14 residues. V was cut by 3 bases and J by 0 bases, with 7 bases left in between. Germline CDR1 and CDR2: SGDLS and YYNGEE. The CDR3 bases are TGTGCCAGCAGCGGTCCCTCCTCTGGAAACACCATATATTTT. Translating gives CASSGPSSGNTIYF.

This chain connects TRBV6-1 to TRBJ2-1; 7 bases match TRBD2. Germline V gives CDR1 MNHNS, CDR2 SASEGT. The CDR3 runs 13 residues. V lost 7 bases, J lost 4 bases, and 4 bases stayed unmatched. CDR3 region: CASTWGGYNEQFF. The DNA of the CDR3 is TGTGCCAGCACCTGGGGGGGATACAATGAGCAGTTCTTC.

This sequence joins TRBV7-9 and TRBJ2-3, with 12 bases matching TRBD1. The germline V gene has CDR1 SEHNR and CDR2 FQNEAQ (reference sequence). The CDR3 is made up of 15 amino acids. The ends lost 5 bases at V and 10 bases at J; junction bases unmatched: 10. As DNA, the CDR3 is TGTGCCAGCAGCCTGGGGGACAGGGGGCGCGAGGCGCAGTATTTT. Protein sequence: CASSLGDRGREAQYF.

The chain's CDR3 is CASSLQENTEAFF. As DNA, the CDR3 is TGTGCCAGCAGCTTACAGGAGAACACTGAAGCTTTCTTT. The chain combines TRBV7-6 with TRBJ1-1; D is unresolved. Per the germline V gene, CDR1 is SGHVS and CDR2 is FNYEAQ. Trimming cost V 2 bases and J 1 base, with 5 bases left between them. This CDR3 spans 13 amino acids.

The chain joins TRBV4-1 to TRBJ2-7, with TRBD2 matching 7 bases. Germline assignment: CDR1 MGHRA and CDR2 YSYEKL. The ends lost 0 bases at V and 0 bases at J; junction bases unmatched: 5. The CDR3 sequence is 16 residues long. CDR3 nucleotides: TGCGCCAGCAGCCAAGATTTGGCTAGCGGCTCCTACGAGCAGTACTTC. Translation gives CASSQDLASGSYEQYF.

The chain couples TRBV29-1 to TRBJ2-1; 10 bases agree with TRBD2. CDR1 and CDR2 (germline): SQVTM, ANQGSEA. The CDR3 length is 15 residues. Trimming took 8 bases from V and 0 from J; bases not matched to a gene: 7. The CDR3 here is CSPWTSGSSYNEQFF. DNA of the CDR3: TGCAGCCCATGGACTAGCGGTAGCTCCTACAATGAGCAGTTCTTC.

The chain has TRBV27 and TRBJ2-1; 11 positions agree with TRBD2. The trim removed 4 bases at V and 5 bases at J, leaving 7 bases unmatched. The V gene's germline CDR1 is MNHEY and CDR2 SMNVEV (reference sequence). There are 16 residues in the CDR3. The CDR3 reads CASSSTSGSLNNEQFF. The CDR3 nucleotides read TGTGCCAGCAGTTCCACTAGCGGGAGTCTGAACAATGAGCAGTTCTTC.

V usage is TRBV11-3 and J usage is TRBJ2-1, with D possibly TRBD2 on 6 matching bases. V lost 5 bases to trimming and J lost 6 bases, with 17 bases between them. The CDR3 consists of 15 residues. From germline, CDR1 is SGHNT and CDR2 YENEEA. CDR3 bases: TGTGCCAGCAGCCCCGGATTAGCGGCCTCCAATGAGCAGTTCTTC. Its translation: CASSPGLAASNEQFF.

The chain recombines TRBV5-1 with TRBJ1-1; unclear D gene. Germline lookup yields CDR1 SGHRS and CDR2 YFSETQ. This CDR3 comprises 14 residues. V lost 0 bases, J lost 1 base, and 7 bases lay in between. Here the CDR3 reads CASSLAAANTEAFF. CDR3 sequence (DNA): TGCGCCAGCAGCTTGGCGGCGGCGAACACTGAAGCTTTCTTT.

Note on this clone: Other nucleotide sequences from this sample produce the same CDR3. The chain joins TRBV11-2 to TRBJ2-3, with 7 bases aligning to TRBD2. Trimming took 5 bases from V and 1 from J; bases not matched to a gene: 6. Germline CDR1 and CDR2: SGHAT and FQNNGV. This CDR3 is 15 amino acids long. CDR3 coding DNA: TGTGCCAGCAGCCTGGGGGGGAGAGGCACAGATACGCAGTATTTT. Translated: CASSLGGRGTDTQYF.

The CDR3 reads CASSRGRGEAFF. CDR3 nucleotides: TGTGCCAGCAGCCGGGGGCGGGGGGAAGCTTTCTTT. The chain is built from TRBV5-6 and TRBJ1-1, with D possibly TRBD1 on 6 matching bases. V gave up 4 bases and J gave up 8 bases, with 12 bases separating them. Germline CDR1 reads SGHDT; CDR2 reads YYEEEE. This CDR3 is built from 12 residues.

J is TRBJ1-4 and V is TRBV2; a possible D gene is TRBD1 (5 bases). The germline V gene has CDR1 SNHLY and CDR2 FYNNEI. This CDR3 has 13 amino acids. Between the trimmed V and J ends, which lost 6 bases and 3 bases, there was a span of 8 bases. The DNA for the CDR3 is TGTGCCAGCAGCAGGGATTCTAATGAAAAACTGTTTTTT. Translated, it gives CASSRDSNEKLFF.

The DNA for the CDR3 is TGTGCCTCCACTGACAGGATCGCCGGGGAGCTGTTTTTT. Protein sequence: CASTDRIAGELFF. The chain couples TRBV15 to TRBJ2-2, with D perhaps TRBD1 (6 bases). The germline V and J ends were trimmed by 11 bases and 6 bases, with 16 bases remaining between them. Per germline, CDR1 LNHNV and CDR2 YYDKDF (reference sequence). The CDR3 has 13 residues.

The chain combines TRBV19 with TRBJ2-1; D gene uncertain. This CDR3 is 12 amino acids long. V lost 5 bases, J lost 9 bases, and 11 bases lay in between. Germline values: CDR1 LNHDA, CDR2 SQIVND (reference sequence). CDR3 protein: CASSLGNSEQFF. For the CDR3, the DNA is TGTGCCAGTAGTCTAGGGAACAGTGAGCAGTTCTTC. Filled out from reference TRBV19 and TRBJ2-1, the complete variable domain reads DGGITQSPKYLFRKEGQNVTLSCEQNLNHDAMYWYRQDPGQGLRLIYYSQIVNDFQKGDIAEGYSVSREKKESFPLTVTSAQKNPTAFYLCASSLGNSEQFFGPGTRLTVL.

The V call is TRBV5-1, the J call TRBJ2-1, with D perhaps matching TRBD2 (5 bases). The germline gives CDR1 SGHRS, CDR2 YFSETQ. Trimming took 2 bases from V and 4 from J, leaving 10 bases between them. This CDR3 contains 14 residues. The CDR3 region is CASSFGDLYNEQFF. In DNA, the CDR3 is TGCGCCAGCAGCTTCGGGGATTTATACAATGAGCAGTTCTTC.

V is TRBV10-3 and J is TRBJ2-5, with 7 bases matching TRBD2. J lost 3 bases, V lost 1 base, and 5 bases had no gene match. CDR3 size: 15 residues. The germline CDR1 and CDR2 sequences are ENHRY and SYGVKD. CDR3: CAISEWSSGEETQYF. The DNA of the CDR3 is TGTGCCATCAGTGAGTGGTCTAGCGGAGAAGAGACCCAGTACTTC.

The rearrangement uses TRBV30 and TRBJ2-5; TRBD1 matches 7 bases. After removal of 1 base from V and 5 bases from J, the junction contained 10 bases not matched to a gene. CDR1 and CDR2 (germline): GTSNPN, SVGIG (reference sequence). The CDR3 extends over 15 amino acids. The DNA for the CDR3 is TGTGCCTGGAGTGCCTCGGGCAGGGGGATGGAGACCCAGTACTTC. Translated, it gives CAWSASGRGMETQYF.

V and J are TRBV25-1 and TRBJ2-2; 8 bases align to TRBD1. Germline lookup yields CDR1 MGHDK and CDR2 SYGVNS. This CDR3 has 17 residues. With V trimmed by 5 bases and J by 4 bases, 12 bases remained unmatched. This chain's CDR3 is CASSHPGQGPITGELFF. For the CDR3, the DNA is TGTGCCAGCAGTCACCCCGGACAGGGACCAATCACCGGGGAGCTGTTTTTT.

This sequence joins TRBV7-9 and TRBJ2-5; D is perhaps TRBD2 (6 bases). The CDR3 is 14 amino acids. The germline CDR1 and CDR2 sequences are SEHNR and FQNEAQ (reference sequence). V was trimmed by 1 base and J by 6 bases, leaving 12 bases between them. CDR3 sequence reads: CASSLGRGGKTQYF. The CDR3 DNA sequence: TGTGCCAGCAGCTTAGGGAGGGGTGGGAAGACCCAGTACTTC.

The chain carries TRBV29-1 and TRBJ1-1; the D is unclear. Germline V gives CDR1 SQVTM, CDR2 ANQGSEA. The germline V and J ends were trimmed by 2 bases and 7 bases, with 11 bases remaining between them. The CDR3 contains 12 residues. The chain's CDR3 is CSVETTYFEAFF. CDR3 nucleotides: TGCAGCGTTGAAACTACATACTTTGAAGCTTTCTTT.